This TCR beta chain was identified during a study of control samples from healthy donors and cancer patients. V lost 0 bases and J lost 5, with 14 bases in between. Germline V lookup: CDR1 SGHRS, CDR2 YFSETQ. The CDR3 is 15 amino acids. Assay used: immunoSEQ multiplex PCR; TCRdb lists only in-frame clones, some missing. The sample lists some 66,000 clones, approximately 85% occurring once. This TCR was recovered from a man aged 35-49 years in good health. V is TRBV5-1 and J is TRBJ2-5, with a tentative D call TRBD2 (5 bases). The sequencing input was blood. This CDR3 is CASSLGRASKETQYF. The CDR3, as DNA: TGCGCCAGCAGCTTGGGGCGGGCATCAAAGGAGACCCAGTACTTC.